This entry lists 25 T cell receptor beta chains sequenced from one sample in a study of OX40 agonist ivuxolimab in advanced cancers. Profiled with immunoSEQ multiplex PCR; TCRdb holds only in-frame clones, not every one. The sample holds 10,000 to 15,000 clones, about 80% seen once. The material was CD4+ or CD8+ T cells sorted from blood, obtained in a trial of the OX40 agonist ivuxolimab. The receptor set was obtained from an adult with an advanced solid tumor such as melanoma, head and neck, liver or kidney cancer.

This clone was counted between two and nine times. DNA of the CDR3: TGTGCCACCAGCAGAGATGGGGGGGCGTCGAGCCCCGCCTACGAGCAGTACTTC. Its protein is CATSRDGGASSPAYEQYF. This chain links TRBV15 with TRBJ2-7, with D possibly being TRBD2 (7 bases). The CDR3 has 18 amino acids. Germline CDR1 LNHNV, CDR2 YYDKDF (reference sequence). The V end was cut by 0 bases, the J end by 2 bases, with 20 bases between.

The chain recombines TRBV5-6 with TRBJ2-7, with 9 bases identical to TRBD2. The J segment lost 3 bases and the V segment lost 3 bases, leaving 7 bases of the junction unmatched. The CDR3 is made up of 15 amino acids. CDR1 SGHDT and CDR2 YYEEEE come from the germline V gene. CDR3 in DNA: TGTGCCAGCAGCTGGGGACTAGCCGTACTCTACGAGCAGTACTTC. Protein product: CASSWGLAVLYEQYF.

The V gene is TRBV6-4, the J gene TRBJ2-3; 12 nucleotides line up with TRBD1. CDR1 and CDR2 from the germline V gene are MRHNA and SNTAGT. This CDR3 contains 15 residues. Losses at the gene ends were 5 bases for V and 4 bases for J; bases not matched to a gene: 4. The CDR3 sequence: CASSTGTGGADTQYF. In DNA form, the CDR3 reads TGTGCCAGCAGTACCGGGACAGGGGGCGCAGATACGCAGTATTTT.

J is TRBJ1-2 and V is TRBV19, with 8 bases aligning to TRBD1. This CDR3 region has 14 residues. The V and J ends lost 8 bases and 1 base, in that order; junction bases with no gene match: 6. In germline, CDR1 is LNHDA, CDR2 SQIVND (reference sequence). The chain's CDR3 is CASLGQGVNYGYTF. The CDR3 DNA follows: TGTGCCAGTCTAGGACAGGGCGTTAACTATGGCTACACCTTC.

In this sample, this clone is medium-sized. V is TRBV7-6 and J is TRBJ2-1, with TRBD2 matching over 11 bases. Germline CDR1 SGHVS, CDR2 FNYEAQ. The CDR3 has 16 amino acids. With V trimmed by 1 base and J by 2 bases, 1 base remained unmatched. The CDR3 coding sequence is TGTGCCAGCAGCTTAGAGGGACTAGCGGCCTACAATGAGCAGTTCTTC. It encodes CASSLEGLAAYNEQFF.

This rearrangement joins TRBV7-9 to TRBJ2-1; no clear D gene. Germline CDR1 SEHNR, CDR2 FQNEAQ (reference sequence). The CDR3 has 12 residues. V lost 3 bases to trimming and J lost 10 bases, with 10 bases between them. CDR3 sequence reads: CASSLDPREQFF. The CDR3 bases are TGTGCCAGCAGCTTGGACCCCAGGGAGCAGTTCTTC.

The chain links TRBV4-1 to TRBJ1-4; the D is unclear. Germline CDR1 MGHRA, CDR2 YSYEKL. This CDR3 region has 15 residues. Trimming stripped 0 bases from V and 8 bases from J, with 13 bases between. CDR3 in amino acids: CASSQESPGGEKLFF. The CDR3 coding sequence is TGCGCCAGCAGCCAAGAATCCCCAGGAGGCGAAAAACTGTTTTTT.

The V call is TRBV27, the J call TRBJ2-1, with no clear D. Germline CDR1 reads MNHEY; CDR2 reads SMNVEV (reference sequence). V lost 5 bases, J lost 0 bases, and 11 bases lay in between. The length of the CDR3 is 15 residues. This chain's CDR3 is CASSVSWNSYNEQFF. CDR3 bases: TGTGCCAGCAGTGTGAGCTGGAACTCCTACAATGAGCAGTTCTTC.

The genes are TRBV19 and TRBJ1-2; no clear D. The CDR3 is 13 residues long. From germline, CDR1 is LNHDA and CDR2 SQIVND (reference sequence). V was clipped by 3 bases and J by 4 bases, with 9 bases between them. CDR3 residues: CASSIDGIYGYTF. Here the CDR3 DNA reads TGTGCCAGTAGTATTGACGGAATCTATGGCTACACCTTC.

V and J are TRBV2 and TRBJ2-7; TRBD2 matches 7 bases. There are 13 residues in the CDR3. The ends lost 1 base at V and 4 bases at J; junction bases unmatched: 1. Germline CDR1 is SNHLY and CDR2 is FYNNEI. DNA of the CDR3: TGTGCCAGCAGTGAAGAACTAGCGTACGAGCAGTACTTC. Translation: CASSEELAYEQYF. The full variable domain, its missing parts supplied by reference TRBV2 and TRBJ2-7, is EPEVTQTPSHQVTQMGQEVILRCVPISNHLYFYWYRQILGQKVEFLVSFYNNEISEKSEIFDDQFSVERPDGSNFTLKIRSTKLEDSAMYFCASSEELAYEQYFGPGTRLTVT.

The chain couples TRBV9 to TRBJ1-2; 8 nucleotides align to TRBD1. This CDR3 is 15 amino acids long. Germline CDR1 is SGDLS and CDR2 is YYNGEE. V gave up 1 base and J gave up 5 bases; unmatched junction bases: 7. The CDR3 sequence: CASSVIQTGEYGYTF. CDR3 sequence (DNA): TGTGCCAGCAGCGTAATTCAGACAGGGGAATATGGCTACACCTTC.

This clone is large (0.1 to 1%) within its sample. The V gene is TRBV13, the J gene TRBJ2-7, with 11 positions matching TRBD2. CDR1 is PRHDT and CDR2 is FYEKMQ in the germline V gene (reference sequence). The CDR3 spans 18 residues. V trimming: 5 bases; J trimming: 3 bases; junction bases outside the gene matches: 15. Here the CDR3 reads CASSNTGTSGSRGYEQYF. The CDR3 coding sequence is TGTGCCAGCAGCAATACCGGGACTAGCGGCAGCCGGGGCTACGAGCAGTACTTC.

This clone was detected only once. J is TRBJ2-7 and V is TRBV5-1; perhaps TRBD2 as D (6 bases). This CDR3 has 15 amino acids. V lost 0 bases to trimming and J lost 3 bases, with 13 bases between them. CDR1 is SGHRS, CDR2 YFSETQ, per germline. For the CDR3, the DNA is TGCGCCAGCAGCTTGGATTCAGTCGGGAGCTACGAGCAGTACTTC. Encoded protein: CASSLDSVGSYEQYF.

This clone has a single count. The chain links TRBV9 to TRBJ2-5; 11 nucleotides line up with TRBD2. This CDR3 is 14 amino acids long. With V trimmed by 0 bases and J by 5 bases, 0 bases remained unmatched. Germline loops: CDR1 SGDLS, CDR2 YYNGEE. CDR3 nucleotide sequence: TGTGCCAGCAGCGTAGGACTAGCGGGGGAGACCCAGTACTTC. Its protein product is CASSVGLAGETQYF.

This clone was picked up one time. The chain has TRBV28 and TRBJ2-2; TRBD2 matches at 12 bases. This CDR3 is built from 17 residues. Germline CDR1 is MDHEN and CDR2 is SYDVKM. Trimming cost V 0 bases and J 6 bases; bases outside gene matches: 5. For the CDR3, the DNA is TGTGCCAGCAGTTTATGGGTCCTAGCGGGAGGGCCCGGGGAGCTGTTTTTT. This gives the protein CASSLWVLAGGPGELFF.

The chain is built from TRBV9 and TRBJ1-2; D unresolved. This CDR3 spans 14 amino acids. Germline values: CDR1 SGDLS, CDR2 YYNGEE. V shed 4 bases and J shed 5 bases, with 15 bases lying between them. The CDR3 here is CASSPSGVEYGYTF. Here the CDR3 DNA reads TGTGCCAGCAGCCCAAGCGGGGTTGAATATGGCTACACCTTC.

V usage is TRBV21-1 and J usage is TRBJ2-1; TRBD2, the table's D call, was not compared with the DNA. TRBV21-1 is classified as a pseudogene. This CDR3 region has 16 residues. The CDR3 protein is CASSKGISGAYNEQFF. CDR3 coding DNA: TGTGCCAGCAGCAAAGGGATTAGCGGGGCCTACAATGAGCAGTTCTTC.

This clone is classed as medium-sized (0.01 to 0.1%). The chain joins TRBV21-1 to TRBJ1-4; the table's D call of TRBD1 was not tested on the DNA. TRBV21-1 is listed as a pseudogene. The CDR3 runs 14 residues. The CDR3 is CASSVRDSNEKLFF. CDR3 nucleotide sequence: TGTGCCAGCAGCGTCCGGGACAGTAATGAAAAACTGTTTTTT.

Sample share makes this clone medium-sized. The chain carries TRBV6-6 and TRBJ1-1, with TRBD1 matching over 7 bases. After removal of 4 bases from V and 0 bases from J, the junction contained 5 bases not matched to a gene. Germline V CDR1 and CDR2: MNHNY, SVGAGI (reference sequence). The CDR3 totals 15 residues. The chain's CDR3 is CASSLDRLMNTEAFF. DNA of the CDR3: TGTGCCAGCAGTTTGGACAGGCTCATGAACACTGAAGCTTTCTTT.

V gene TRBV6-6 combines with J gene TRBJ2-7; 13 positions match TRBD2. The CDR3 length is 15 residues. In germline, CDR1 is MNHNY, CDR2 SVGAGI (reference sequence). Unmatched junction bases numbered 5, after V lost 6 bases and J lost 3 bases. CDR3 coding DNA: TGTGCCAGCAGACCCCGGACTAGCGGGAGCTACGAGCAGTACTTC. Translating gives CASRPRTSGSYEQYF.

This chain connects TRBV29-1 to TRBJ2-1; 7 bases map to TRBD2. Germline values: CDR1 SQVTM, CDR2 ANQGSEA. This CDR3 region has 16 residues. V lost 4 bases and J lost 8; bases outside the gene matches: 17. In DNA form, the CDR3 reads TGCAGCGTTGCCCGCCGGACTAGTCTGAGAGGTCATGAGCAGTTCTTC. Amino acid sequence: CSVARRTSLRGHEQFF.

The chain recombines TRBV7-9 with TRBJ1-1; perhaps TRBD1 as D (5 bases). Germline CDR1 reads SEHNR; CDR2 reads FQNEAQ (reference sequence). Trimming left V 1 base short and J 5 bases short, with 11 bases between. This CDR3 has 14 residues. The CDR3 nucleotides are TGTGCCAGCAGCTTAGGAGGGGATAGGACTGAAGCTTTCTTT. Its translation: CASSLGGDRTEAFF.

V gene TRBV27 combines with J gene TRBJ2-7, with 9 bases that match TRBD2. Germline V gene sequence: CDR1 MNHEY, CDR2 SMNVEV (reference sequence). This CDR3 region has 15 residues. After removal of 3 bases from V and 6 bases from J, the junction contained 9 bases not matched to a gene. CDR3: CASSLTSGPNPEQYF. The DNA for the CDR3 is TGTGCCAGCAGTTTGACTAGCGGACCGAACCCCGAGCAGTACTTC.

The rearrangement links TRBV15 to TRBJ2-1, with 9 bases aligning to TRBD1. This CDR3 has 15 amino acids. Germline trimming cut 4 bases from V and 1 base from J; bases unmatched to any gene: 2. Germline values: CDR1 LNHNV, CDR2 YYDKDF (reference sequence). The CDR3 protein is CATSMDRGSYNEQFF. As DNA, the CDR3 is TGTGCCACCAGCATGGACAGGGGTTCCTACAATGAGCAGTTCTTC.

This chain connects TRBV7-8 to TRBJ2-5; a weak D match, TRBD2 (6 bases). Trimming shortened V by 8 bases and J by 5 bases, and 15 bases separated the two germline ends. The CDR3 is made up of 13 amino acids. Germline V gene data show CDR1 as SGHVS and CDR2 as FQNEAQ. The CDR3 region has the DNA TGTGCCAGCGGTGGCAGTGGGGGGGAGACCCAGTACTTC. Protein: CASGGSGGETQYF. Using reference TRBV7-8 and TRBJ2-5 for the parts outside the CDR3, the full variable domain is GAGVSQSPRYKVAKRGQDVALRCDPISGHVSLFWYQQALGQGPEFLTYFQNEAQLDKSGLPSDRFFAERPEGSVSTLKIQRTQQEDSAVYLCASGGSGGETQYFGPGTRLLVL.